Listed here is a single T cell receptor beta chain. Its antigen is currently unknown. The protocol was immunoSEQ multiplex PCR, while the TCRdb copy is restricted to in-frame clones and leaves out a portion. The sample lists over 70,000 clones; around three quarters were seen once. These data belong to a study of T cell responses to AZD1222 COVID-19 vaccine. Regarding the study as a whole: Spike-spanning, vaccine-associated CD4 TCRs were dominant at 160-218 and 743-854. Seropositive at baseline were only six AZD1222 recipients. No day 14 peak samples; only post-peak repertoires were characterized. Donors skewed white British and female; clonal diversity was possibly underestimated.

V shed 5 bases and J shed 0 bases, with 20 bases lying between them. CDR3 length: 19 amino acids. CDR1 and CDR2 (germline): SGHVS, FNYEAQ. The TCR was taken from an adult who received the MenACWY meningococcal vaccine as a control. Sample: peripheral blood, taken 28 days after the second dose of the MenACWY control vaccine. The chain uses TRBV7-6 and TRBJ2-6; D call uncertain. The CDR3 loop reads CASSPSEALVHSGANVLTF. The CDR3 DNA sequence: TGTGCCAGCAGCCCCTCAGAGGCGTTAGTCCACTCTGGGGCCAACGTCCTGACTTTC. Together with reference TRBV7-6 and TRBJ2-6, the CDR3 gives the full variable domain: GAGVSQSPRYKVTKRGQDVALRCDPISGHVSLYWYRQALGQGPEFLTYFNYEAQQDKSGLPNDRFSAERPEGSISTLTIQRTEQRDSAMYRCASSPSEALVHSGANVLTFGAGSRLTVL.